This passage covers 5 T cell receptor beta chains from one sample sequenced in a study of blood T cell repertoires in COVID-19. Clones were sequenced by immunoSEQ multiplex PCR, and TCRdb holds only the in-frame ones, with some missing. The data show over 150,000 clones, more than 80% seen once. The sequenced sample consisted of peripheral blood. The source is an elderly woman with COVID-19, enrolled during active disease.

The CDR3 bases are TGTGCCAGCAGCCTGGGACACTCTAATGAAAAACTGTTTTTT. Translating it yields CASSLGHSNEKLFF. The V gene is TRBV3-1 (or the pseudogene TRBV3-2), the J gene TRBJ1-4, with D possibly being TRBD1 (6 bases). The CDR3 runs 14 residues. Germline loops: CDR1 LGHDT, CDR2 YNNKEL (reference sequence). V dropped 4 bases and J dropped 3 bases, with 9 bases sitting between them.

V gene TRBV7-2 combines with J gene TRBJ2-5; D call uncertain. Germline CDR1 is SGHTA and CDR2 is FQGNSA. Trimming took off 5 bases at V and 5 bases at J, with 9 bases between the two ends. The CDR3 runs to 12 residues. CDR3 nucleotide sequence: TGTGCCAGCAGCCCACTCGCTGAGACCCAGTACTTC. Protein sequence: CASSPLAETQYF.

Worth noting for this clone: Other DNA sequences in this specimen translate into the identical CDR3. The chain links TRBV18 to TRBJ2-7; no clear D gene. The CDR3 consists of 13 residues. The ends were cut back, 1 base at V and 0 bases at J, with 4 bases in the middle. Germline loops: CDR1 KGHSH, CDR2 LQKENI. The CDR3 DNA reads as TGTGCCAGCTCACCACGTCGCTCCTACGAGCAGTACTTC. Its translation: CASSPRRSYEQYF.

This clone was observed a handful of times. CDR3: CASTRGQAAEAFF. The CDR3 nucleotides read TGTGCCAGCACCAGAGGGCAGGCTGCTGAAGCTTTCTTT. The gene calls are TRBV12-3 or TRBV12-4 and TRBJ1-1; D call uncertain. The CDR3 contains 13 residues. Trimming cost V 7 bases and J 6 bases, with 15 bases left between them.

This chain connects TRBV19 to TRBJ1-2; D is unclear. This CDR3 has 14 amino acids. Trimming cost V 7 bases and J 7 bases, with 19 bases left between them. Germline loops: CDR1 LNHDA, CDR2 SQIVND (reference sequence). The CDR3 region is CASTTLLTPFGYTF. The CDR3 region has the DNA TGTGCCAGTACCACCCTACTGACACCTTTTGGCTACACCTTC.